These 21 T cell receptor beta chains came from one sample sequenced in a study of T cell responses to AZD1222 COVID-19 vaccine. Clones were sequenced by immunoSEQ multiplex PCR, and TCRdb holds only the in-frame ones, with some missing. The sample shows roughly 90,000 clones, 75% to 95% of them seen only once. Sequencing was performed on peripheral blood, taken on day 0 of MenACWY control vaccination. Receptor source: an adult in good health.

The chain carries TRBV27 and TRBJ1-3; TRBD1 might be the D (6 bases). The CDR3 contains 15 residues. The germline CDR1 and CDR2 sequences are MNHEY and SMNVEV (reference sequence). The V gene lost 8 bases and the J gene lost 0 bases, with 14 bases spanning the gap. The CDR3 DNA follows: TGTGCCAGCTCTAGGGGGGGGAGCTCTGGAAACACCATATATTTT. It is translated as CASSRGGSSGNTIYF.

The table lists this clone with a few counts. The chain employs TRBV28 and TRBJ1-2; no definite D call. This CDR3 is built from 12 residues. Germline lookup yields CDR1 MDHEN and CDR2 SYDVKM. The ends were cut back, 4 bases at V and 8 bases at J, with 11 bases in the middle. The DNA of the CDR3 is TGTGCCAGCAGTTCCGGACCGGGGGGCTACACCTTC. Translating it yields CASSSGPGGYTF.

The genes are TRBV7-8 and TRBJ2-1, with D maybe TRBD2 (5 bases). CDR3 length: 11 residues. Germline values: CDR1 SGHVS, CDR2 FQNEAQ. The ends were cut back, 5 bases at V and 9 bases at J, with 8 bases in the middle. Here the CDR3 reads CASSGGGEQFF. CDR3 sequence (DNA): TGTGCCAGCAGCGGAGGAGGTGAGCAGTTCTTC.

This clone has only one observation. This CDR3 is CASSPQGLNTEAFF. The CDR3 DNA reads TGTGCCAGCTCACCTCAGGGACTGAACACTGAAGCTTTCTTT. The V call is TRBV18, the J call TRBJ1-1; possibly TRBD1 for D (5 bases). The CDR3 is 14 residues long. Germline lookup yields CDR1 KGHSH and CDR2 LQKENI. The ends were cut back, 3 bases at V and 0 bases at J, with 8 bases in the middle.

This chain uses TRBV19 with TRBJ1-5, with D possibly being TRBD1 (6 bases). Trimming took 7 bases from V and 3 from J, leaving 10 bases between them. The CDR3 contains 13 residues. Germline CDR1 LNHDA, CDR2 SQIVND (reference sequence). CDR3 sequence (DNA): TGTGCCAGTATGGGGGGCTTCAATCAGCCCCAGCATTTT. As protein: CASMGGFNQPQHF.

DNA for the CDR3: TGTGCCAGCGGGGGATATGGGTATGGCTACACCTTC. Its translation is CASGGYGYGYTF. The rearrangement links TRBV6-4 to TRBJ1-2; D possibly corresponds to TRBD1 (5 bases). This CDR3 has 12 amino acids. Deletions cut 8 bases from V and 5 bases from J, with 12 bases between. Germline lookup yields CDR1 MRHNA and CDR2 SNTAGT.

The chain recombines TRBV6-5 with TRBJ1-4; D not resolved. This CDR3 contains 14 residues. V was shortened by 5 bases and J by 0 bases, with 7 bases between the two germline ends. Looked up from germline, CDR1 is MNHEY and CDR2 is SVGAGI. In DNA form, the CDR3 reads TGTGCCAGCAGTACAAGGGCAACTAATGAAAAACTGTTTTTT. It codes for CASSTRATNEKLFF.

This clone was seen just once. Here the CDR3 DNA reads TGTGCCTGGAGTGTCCTCCTAGCCACAGATACGCAGTATTTT. This gives the protein CAWSVLLATDTQYF. This chain connects TRBV30 to TRBJ2-3, with TRBD2 as a possible D gene (5 bases). CDR3 length: 14 residues. The V end lost 0 bases, the J end lost 2 bases, and 9 bases lay between the germline ends. Per the germline V gene, CDR1 is GTSNPN and CDR2 is SVGIG (reference sequence). Looking up the rest from reference TRBV30 and TRBJ2-3 gives the full variable domain: SQTIHQWPATLVQPVGSPLSLECTVEGTSNPNLYWYRQAAGRGLQLLFYSVGIGQISSEVPQNLSASRPQDRQFILSSKKLLLSDSGFYLCAWSVLLATDTQYFGPGTRLTVL.

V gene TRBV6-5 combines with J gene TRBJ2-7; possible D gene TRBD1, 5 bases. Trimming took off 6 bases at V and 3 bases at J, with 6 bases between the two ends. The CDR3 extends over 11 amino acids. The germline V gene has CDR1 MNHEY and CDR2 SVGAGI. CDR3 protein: CASSRDYEQYF. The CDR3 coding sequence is TGTGCCAGCAGCAGGGACTACGAGCAGTACTTC.

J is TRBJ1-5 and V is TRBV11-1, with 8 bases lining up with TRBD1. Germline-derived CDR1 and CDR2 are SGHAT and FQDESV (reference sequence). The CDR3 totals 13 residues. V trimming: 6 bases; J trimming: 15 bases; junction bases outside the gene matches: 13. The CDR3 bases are TGTGCCAGCAGTCGACAGGGGATGATTTCCCGGCATTTT. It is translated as CASSRQGMISRHF.

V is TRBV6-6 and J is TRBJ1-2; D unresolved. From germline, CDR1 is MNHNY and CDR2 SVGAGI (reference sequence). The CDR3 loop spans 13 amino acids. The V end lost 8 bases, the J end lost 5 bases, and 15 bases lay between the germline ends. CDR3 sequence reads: CASAFTQAYGYTF. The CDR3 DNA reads TGTGCCAGCGCCTTTACCCAGGCGTATGGCTACACCTTC.

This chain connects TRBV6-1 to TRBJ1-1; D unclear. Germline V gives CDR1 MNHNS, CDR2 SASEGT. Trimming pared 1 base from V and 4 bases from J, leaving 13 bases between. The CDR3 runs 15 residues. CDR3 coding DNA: TGTGCCAGCAGTGAAGGGTGGGCGGGAGGCACTGAAGCTTTCTTT. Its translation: CASSEGWAGGTEAFF.

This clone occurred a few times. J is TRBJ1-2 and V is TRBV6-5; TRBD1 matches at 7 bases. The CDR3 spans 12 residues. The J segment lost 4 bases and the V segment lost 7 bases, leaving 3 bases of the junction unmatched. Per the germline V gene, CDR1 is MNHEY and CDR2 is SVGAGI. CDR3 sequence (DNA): TGTGCCAGCAAGGGGGCTAGCTATGGCTACACCTTC. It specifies CASKGASYGYTF.

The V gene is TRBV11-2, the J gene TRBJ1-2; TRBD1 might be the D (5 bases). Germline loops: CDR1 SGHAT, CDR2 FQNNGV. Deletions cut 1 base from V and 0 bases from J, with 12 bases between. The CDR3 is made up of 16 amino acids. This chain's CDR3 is CASSLVLTDTNYGYTF. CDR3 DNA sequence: TGTGCCAGCAGCTTAGTGCTGACAGATACTAACTATGGCTACACCTTC.

The CDR3 region is CASRDLSYGEQYF. The CDR3 nucleotides are TGTGCCAGCCGGGACCTCAGTTATGGCGAGCAGTACTTC. The chain joins TRBV7-9 to TRBJ2-7; either TRBD1 or TRBD2 may fit D (5 bases each). Trimming removed 8 bases from V and 6 bases from J, with 17 bases in between. In germline, CDR1 is SEHNR, CDR2 FQNEAQ (reference sequence). The CDR3 spans 13 residues.

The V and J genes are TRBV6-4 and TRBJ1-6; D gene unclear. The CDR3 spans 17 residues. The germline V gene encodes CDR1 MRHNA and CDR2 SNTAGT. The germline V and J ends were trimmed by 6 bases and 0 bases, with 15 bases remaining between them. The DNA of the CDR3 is TGTGCCAGCAGCGCGTTGAGGGTCAGCTCCTATAATTCACCCCTCCACTTT. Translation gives CASSALRVSSYNSPLHF.

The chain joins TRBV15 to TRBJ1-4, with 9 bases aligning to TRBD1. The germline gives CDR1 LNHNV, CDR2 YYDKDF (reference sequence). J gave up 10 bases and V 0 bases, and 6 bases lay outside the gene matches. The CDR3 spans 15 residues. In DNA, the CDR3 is TGTGCCACCAGCAGAGATGCCGACAGGGGGAGAAAACTGTTTTTT. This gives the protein CATSRDADRGRKLFF.

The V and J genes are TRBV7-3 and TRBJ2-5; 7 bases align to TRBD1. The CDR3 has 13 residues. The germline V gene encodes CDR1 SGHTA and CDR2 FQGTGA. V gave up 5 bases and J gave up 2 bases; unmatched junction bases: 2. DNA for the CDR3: TGTGCCAGCAGCCCGGGACAGCAAGAGACCCAGTACTTC. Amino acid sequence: CASSPGQQETQYF.

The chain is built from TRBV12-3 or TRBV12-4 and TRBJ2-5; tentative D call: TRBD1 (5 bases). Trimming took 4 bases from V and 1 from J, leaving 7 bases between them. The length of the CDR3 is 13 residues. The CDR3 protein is CASSWGSQETQYF. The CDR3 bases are TGTGCCAGCAGTTGGGGCAGCCAAGAGACCCAGTACTTC.

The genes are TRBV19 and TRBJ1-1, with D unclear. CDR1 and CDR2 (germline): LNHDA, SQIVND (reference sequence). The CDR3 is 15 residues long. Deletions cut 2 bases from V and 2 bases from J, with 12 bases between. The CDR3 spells CASSILGPPNTEAFF. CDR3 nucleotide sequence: TGTGCCAGTAGTATATTAGGACCGCCCAACACTGAAGCTTTCTTT.

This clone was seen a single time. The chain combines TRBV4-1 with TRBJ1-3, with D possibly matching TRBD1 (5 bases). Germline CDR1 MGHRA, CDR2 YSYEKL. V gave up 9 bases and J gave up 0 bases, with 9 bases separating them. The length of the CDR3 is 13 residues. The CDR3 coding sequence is TGCGCCAGTTGGGGGTTCTCTGGAAACACCATATATTTT. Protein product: CASWGFSGNTIYF.